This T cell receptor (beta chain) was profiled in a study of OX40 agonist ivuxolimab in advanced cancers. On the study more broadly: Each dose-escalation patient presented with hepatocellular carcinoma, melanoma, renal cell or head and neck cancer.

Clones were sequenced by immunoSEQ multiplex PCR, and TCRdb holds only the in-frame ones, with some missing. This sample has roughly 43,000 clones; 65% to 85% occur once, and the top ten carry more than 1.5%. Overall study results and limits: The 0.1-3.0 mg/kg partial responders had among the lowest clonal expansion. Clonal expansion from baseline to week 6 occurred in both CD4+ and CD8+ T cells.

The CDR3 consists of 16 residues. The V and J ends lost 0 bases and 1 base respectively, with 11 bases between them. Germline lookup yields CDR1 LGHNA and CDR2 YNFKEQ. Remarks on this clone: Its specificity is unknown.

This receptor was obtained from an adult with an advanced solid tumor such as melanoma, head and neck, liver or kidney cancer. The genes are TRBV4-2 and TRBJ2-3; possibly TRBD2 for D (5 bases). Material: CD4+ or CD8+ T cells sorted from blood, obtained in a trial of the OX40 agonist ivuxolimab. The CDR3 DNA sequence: TGTGCCAGCAGCCAAGAATCTAGCCCCCGCACAGATACGCAGTATTTT. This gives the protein CASSQESSPRTDTQYF.